The next 32 T cell receptor beta chains were all read from a single sample in a study of graft-versus-host responses after intestinal transplantation. Which antigens these TCRs recognize remains unknown. TCRdb's table, derived via immunoSEQ multiplex PCR, lists solely in-frame clones and lacks some. The table records 35,000 to 45,000 clones, roughly 96% of them present only once. This specimen consisted of unstimulated CD8+ T cells sorted from spleen or lymph node cells, obtained before transplant. These TCRs come from a human donor who was the organ donor for an intestinal transplant.

The CDR3 coding sequence is TGTGCCAGCAGCTTATCACGCGAAGGCTCCTACAATGAGCAGTTCTTC. Encoded protein: CASSLSREGSYNEQFF. The rearrangement joins TRBV11-2 to TRBJ2-1; D call uncertain. V was pared by 2 bases and J by 0 bases, with 11 bases between. The CDR3 length is 16 residues. Germline V gene data show CDR1 as SGHAT and CDR2 as FQNNGV.

The chain couples TRBV12-5 to TRBJ2-5; no clear D gene. Germline V lookup: CDR1 LGHNT, CDR2 FRNRAP. V was clipped by 7 bases and J by 0 bases, with 9 bases between them. The CDR3 loop spans 13 amino acids. CDR3: CASVGRNQETQYF. In DNA, the CDR3 is TGTGCTAGTGTCGGGCGTAACCAAGAGACCCAGTACTTC.

The V gene is TRBV9, the J gene TRBJ2-3; 12 positions match TRBD2. In germline, CDR1 is SGDLS, CDR2 YYNGEE. J gave up 4 bases and V 4 bases, and 7 bases lay outside the gene matches. This CDR3 is 16 amino acids long. The CDR3 is CASSPRLAGGPDTQYF. The CDR3 region has the DNA TGTGCCAGCAGCCCGCGGCTAGCGGGGGGGCCAGATACGCAGTATTTT.

The chain is built from TRBV15 and TRBJ2-5; D ambiguous. Trimming pared 0 bases from V and 1 base from J, leaving 9 bases between. CDR3 length: 15 amino acids. CDR1 is LNHNV, CDR2 YYDKDF, per germline (reference sequence). The CDR3 spells CATSRDLSPQETQYF. The CDR3 nucleotides read TGTGCCACCAGCAGAGATTTGAGTCCCCAAGAGACCCAGTACTTC. The variable domain in full, with the rest retrieved from reference TRBV15 and TRBJ2-5, is DAMVIQNPRYQVTQFGKPVTLSCSQTLNHNVMYWYQQKSSQAPKLLFHYYDKDFNNEADTPDNFQSRRPNTSFCFLDIRSPGLGDTAMYLCATSRDLSPQETQYFGPGTRLLVL.

This sequence joins TRBV27 and TRBJ1-4; D call uncertain. V dropped 5 bases and J dropped 7 bases, with 23 bases sitting between them. The CDR3 has 17 amino acids. The germline V gene has CDR1 MNHEY and CDR2 SMNVEV (reference sequence). The CDR3 coding sequence is TGTGCCAGCAGTCCACACGGCTCGGGTCGCCCTTTTGAAAAACTGTTTTTT. Its protein product is CASSPHGSGRPFEKLFF.

Here the CDR3 DNA reads TGTGCCAGCAGTCTGTCCCGGGACAGGGTGGGAGACTATGGCTACACCTTC. It specifies CASSLSRDRVGDYGYTF. The chain recombines TRBV28 with TRBJ1-2; 9 bases align to TRBD1. The CDR3 runs to 17 residues. Trimming removed 5 bases from V and 3 bases from J; junction bases left unmatched: 13. Looked up from germline, CDR1 is MDHEN and CDR2 is SYDVKM.

In this sample, this clone turned up once. This rearrangement joins TRBV18 to TRBJ2-7, with D possibly being TRBD1 (6 bases). V was clipped by 3 bases and J by 4 bases, with 19 bases between them. In germline, CDR1 is KGHSH, CDR2 LQKENI. The CDR3 totals 16 residues. CDR3 sequence (DNA): TGTGCCAGCTCACCGCTTCAGGGGTTCTCCAATTACGAGCAGTACTTC. This translates into CASSPLQGFSNYEQYF.

In its sample, this clone was seen once. The CDR3 DNA reads TGTGCCAGCAGCAACACTGACAGGGGGACCTACGAGCAGTACTTC. Translating gives CASSNTDRGTYEQYF. The V call is TRBV6-6, the J call TRBJ2-7; 9 bases fit TRBD1. The ends lost 6 bases at V and 2 bases at J; junction bases unmatched: 8. Germline CDR1 reads MNHNY; CDR2 reads SVGAGI (reference sequence). This CDR3 is built from 15 residues.

V usage is TRBV5-6 and J usage is TRBJ2-3; D gene uncertain. V was pared by 4 bases and J by 3 bases, with 15 bases between. CDR1 is SGHDT and CDR2 is YYEEEE in the germline V gene. CDR3 length: 15 amino acids. CDR3 DNA: TGTGCCAGCAGCCAAGCAACCCTGTGGACAGATACGCAGTATTTT. Translated: CASSQATLWTDTQYF.

The chain joins TRBV13 to TRBJ1-2, with a tentative D call TRBD1 (6 bases). The CDR3 has 15 amino acids. The germline V gene encodes CDR1 PRHDT and CDR2 FYEKMQ (reference sequence). V was clipped by 5 bases and J by 6 bases, with 19 bases between them. The CDR3 nucleotides read TGTGCCAGCAGCCACTACGTGGGGGCGGGAGATGGCTACACCTTC. Translated: CASSHYVGAGDGYTF.

The V and J genes are TRBV6-5 and TRBJ1-2; 7 bases are shared with TRBD1. The CDR3 is made up of 14 amino acids. Germline V gene sequence: CDR1 MNHEY, CDR2 SVGAGI. V lost 5 bases and J lost 5; bases outside the gene matches: 8. CDR3 in amino acids: CASSRATGRYGYTF. The CDR3 DNA sequence: TGTGCCAGCAGTCGGGCGACAGGGAGGTATGGCTACACCTTC.

This chain uses TRBV7-6 with TRBJ2-7; D may be TRBD1 or TRBD2 (5 bases each). The V end lost 1 base, the J end lost 6 bases, and 10 bases lay between the germline ends. Germline CDR1 and CDR2: SGHVS and FNYEAQ. The CDR3 length is 13 residues. In nucleotides, the CDR3 is TGTGCCAGCAGCTTAGATTGGGGGAGCGAGCAGTACTTC. As protein: CASSLDWGSEQYF.

The chain has TRBV27 and TRBJ2-7; 8 positions agree with TRBD1. V shed 5 bases and J 6 bases; nucleotides not matched to a gene: 6. Germline assignment: CDR1 MNHEY and CDR2 SMNVEV (reference sequence). The CDR3 consists of 13 residues. The CDR3 loop reads CASSPGTGGEQYF. DNA for the CDR3: TGTGCCAGCAGTCCCGGGACAGGAGGCGAGCAGTACTTC.

The chain uses TRBV6-1 and TRBJ1-6; the D is unclear. The CDR3 covers 17 residues. The germline V and J ends were trimmed by 2 bases and 0 bases, with 11 bases remaining between them. CDR1 and CDR2 (germline): MNHNS, SASEGT. The CDR3 here is CASSELAGISYNSPLHF. CDR3 DNA sequence: TGTGCCAGCAGTGAACTAGCGGGGATCTCCTATAATTCACCCCTCCACTTT.

The V and J genes are TRBV9 and TRBJ1-2; D ambiguous. V dropped 3 bases and J dropped 0 bases, with 12 bases sitting between them. Looked up from germline, CDR1 is SGDLS and CDR2 is YYNGEE. There are 15 residues in the CDR3. The CDR3 sequence is CASSGRRRANYGYTF. DNA of the CDR3: TGTGCCAGCAGCGGCCGAAGGAGAGCTAACTATGGCTACACCTTC.

This chain uses TRBV11-2 with TRBJ2-1; 7 bases agree with TRBD1. The V gene end was trimmed by 3 bases and the J gene end by 5 bases; junction bases not matched to a gene: 4. The CDR3 sequence is 14 residues long. Looked up from germline, CDR1 is SGHAT and CDR2 is FQNNGV. CDR3 region: CASSLWDRNNEQFF. The CDR3 bases are TGTGCCAGCAGCTTGTGGGACAGAAACAATGAGCAGTTCTTC.

The chain is built from TRBV14 and TRBJ2-5, with TRBD1 as a possible D gene (6 bases). TRBJ2-7 matches the DNA end more closely, so the J call is doubtful. The germline CDR1 and CDR2 sequences are SGHDN and FVKESK. The CDR3 sequence is 14 residues long. Here the CDR3 reads CASSQVQGSYEQYF. In nucleotides, the CDR3 is TGTGCCAGCAGCCAAGTCCAGGGGTCCTACGAGCAGTACTTC.

The V gene is TRBV27, the J gene TRBJ1-2; D unclear. The CDR3 is 16 amino acids. The germline V and J ends were trimmed by 5 bases and 0 bases, with 16 bases remaining between them. From germline, CDR1 is MNHEY and CDR2 SMNVEV (reference sequence). CDR3 sequence: CASSPTRRPTNYGYTF. The CDR3 coding sequence is TGTGCCAGCAGTCCCACTCGGAGGCCTACTAACTATGGCTACACCTTC.

The V call is TRBV4-3, the J call TRBJ2-7, with TRBD2 identical over 7 bases. The CDR3 consists of 16 residues. Germline V lookup: CDR1 LGHNA, CDR2 YSLEER. Trimming cost V 3 bases and J 4 bases; bases outside gene matches: 12. The CDR3 nucleotides read TGCGCCAGCAGCCACGAGTCTTTGGAGCGGGGATACGAGCAGTACTTC. Translating gives CASSHESLERGYEQYF.

V and J are TRBV9 and TRBJ2-3, with 9 bases fitting TRBD2. This CDR3 is 15 amino acids long. CDR1 SGDLS and CDR2 YYNGEE come from the germline V gene. The junction had 4 bases not matched to a gene; V was cut back by 2 bases and J by 3 bases. The DNA for the CDR3 is TGTGCCAGCAGCGTGGGCGGGGGGGCGACAGATACGCAGTATTTT. Protein: CASSVGGGATDTQYF.

The chain has TRBV27 and TRBJ1-6; the D is unclear. CDR1 and CDR2 from the germline V gene are MNHEY and SMNVEV (reference sequence). Trimming removed 3 bases from V and 7 bases from J, with 16 bases in between. This CDR3 region has 16 residues. CDR3 sequence: CASSFSKGLYNSPLHF. CDR3 bases: TGTGCCAGCAGTTTCAGTAAAGGTCTCTACAATTCACCCCTCCACTTT.

The genes are TRBV4-1 and TRBJ2-7; 12 bases agree with TRBD2. The germline V gene has CDR1 MGHRA and CDR2 YSYEKL. V lost 0 bases to trimming and J lost 2 bases; unmatched junction nucleotides: 5. This CDR3 is built from 17 residues. CDR3 sequence: CASSQDFGLAGTYEQYF. In DNA, the CDR3 is TGCGCCAGCAGCCAAGACTTTGGACTAGCGGGGACCTACGAGCAGTACTTC.

The rearrangement joins TRBV5-4 to TRBJ2-4; TRBD2 is a possible D gene (5 bases). The germline gives CDR1 SGHNT, CDR2 YYREEE (reference sequence). Between the trimmed V and J ends, which lost 4 bases and 0 bases, there was a span of 11 bases. The CDR3 has 15 residues. The CDR3 bases are TGTGCCAGCAGCACAACTGGACTAGCCAAAAACATTCAGTACTTC. Translating it yields CASSTTGLAKNIQYF.

The J gene is TRBJ2-1, the V gene TRBV11-3; D unresolved. Germline CDR1 is SGHNT and CDR2 is YENEEA. The ends were cut back, 5 bases at V and 2 bases at J, with 10 bases in the middle. The CDR3 is made up of 14 amino acids. The CDR3 DNA is TGTGCCAGCAGCCCCGATAAAACCTACAATGAGCAGTTCTTC. This gives the protein CASSPDKTYNEQFF.

This chain connects TRBV6-1 to TRBJ1-6, with D hard to call. The V gene lost 6 bases and the J gene lost 5 bases, with 8 bases spanning the gap. The CDR3 length is 13 residues. The germline V gene has CDR1 MNHNS and CDR2 SASEGT. The CDR3 spells CASREYNNSPLHF. The CDR3 region has the DNA TGTGCCAGCAGGGAATATAATAATTCACCCCTCCACTTT.

V and J are TRBV7-2 and TRBJ1-1, with D possibly being TRBD1 (6 bases). CDR1 is SGHTA, CDR2 FQGNSA, per germline. The V gene lost 1 base and the J gene lost 2 bases, with 8 bases spanning the gap. The CDR3 loop spans 14 amino acids. The CDR3 region is CASSLGGPNTEAFF. Written as DNA, the CDR3 is TGTGCCAGCAGCTTAGGGGGGCCCAACACTGAAGCTTTCTTT.

This rearrangement joins TRBV5-6 to TRBJ1-1; D might be TRBD1 (5 bases). The germline V gene has CDR1 SGHDT and CDR2 YYEEEE. The CDR3 length is 13 residues. Trimming shortened V by 0 bases and J by 6 bases, and 9 bases separated the two germline ends. Here the CDR3 DNA reads TGTGCCAGCAGCTTGGTTCAGGGCGCTGAAGCTTTCTTT. Amino acid sequence: CASSLVQGAEAFF.

The chain combines TRBV7-8 with TRBJ2-1, with 9 bases matching TRBD2. CDR1 is SGHVS, CDR2 FQNEAQ, per germline. V gave up 1 base and J gave up 7 bases; unmatched junction bases: 5. The length of the CDR3 is 15 residues. The CDR3 DNA reads as TGTGCCAGCAGCTTAGGCGGGGGGGGAGGAAATGAGCAGTTCTTC. It specifies CASSLGGGGGNEQFF.

CDR3 DNA sequence: TGTGCCAGCAGCCGTCGGACTAGCGGTCCTCCCTACAATGAGCAGTTCTTC. Translation gives CASSRRTSGPPYNEQFF. The chain combines TRBV7-8 with TRBJ2-1, with 10 bases that match TRBD2. Germline V gene data show CDR1 as SGHVS and CDR2 as FQNEAQ. The CDR3 contains 17 residues. V lost 5 bases and J lost 2; bases outside the gene matches: 9. The full variable domain, in which reference TRBV7-8 and TRBJ2-1 provide the parts outside the CDR3, is GAGVSQSPRYKVAKRGQDVALRCDPISGHVSLFWYQQALGQGPEFLTYFQNEAQLDKSGLPSDRFFAERPEGSVSTLKIQRTQQEDSAVYLCASSRRTSGPPYNEQFFGPGTRLTVL.

The V and J genes are TRBV11-2 and TRBJ2-1, with D uncertain. Germline assignment: CDR1 SGHAT and CDR2 FQNNGV. The CDR3 totals 17 residues. The V and J ends lost 5 bases and 0 bases respectively, with 17 bases between them. DNA of the CDR3: TGTGCCAGCAGCCACGCCCTGATGCAGTACTCCTACAATGAGCAGTTCTTC. Translation: CASSHALMQYSYNEQFF.

The chain has TRBV9 and TRBJ2-3; 10 nucleotides line up with TRBD2. J gave up 8 bases and V 3 bases, and 12 bases lay outside the gene matches. The germline V gene encodes CDR1 SGDLS and CDR2 YYNGEE. The CDR3 is 16 amino acids. The CDR3 DNA reads as TGTGCCAGCAGCGGAGAGGAGCGGGGGGGCTCAGGTACGCAGTATTTT. It is translated as CASSGEERGGSGTQYF.

This chain links TRBV11-1 with TRBJ2-7, with 9 positions matching TRBD2. Germline V gene sequence: CDR1 SGHAT, CDR2 FQDESV (reference sequence). This CDR3 contains 15 residues. J lost 2 bases, V lost 3 bases, and 5 bases had no gene match. The chain's CDR3 is CASSLEAGGTYEQYF. In nucleotides, the CDR3 is TGTGCCAGCAGCTTGGAGGCGGGGGGGACCTACGAGCAGTACTTC.